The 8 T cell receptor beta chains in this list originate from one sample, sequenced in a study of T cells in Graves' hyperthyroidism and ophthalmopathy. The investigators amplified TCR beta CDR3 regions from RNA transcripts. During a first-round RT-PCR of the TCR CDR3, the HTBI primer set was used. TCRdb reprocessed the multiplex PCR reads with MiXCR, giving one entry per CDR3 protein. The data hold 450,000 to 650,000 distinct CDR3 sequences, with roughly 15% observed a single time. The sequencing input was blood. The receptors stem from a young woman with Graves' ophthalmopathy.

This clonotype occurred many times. CDR3 DNA sequence: TGTGCCAGCAGTCCTCCCGGACAGGGAAGTCTTCCCCAGCATTTT. It yields the protein CASSPPGQGSLPQHF. V is TRBV12-3 or TRBV12-4 and J is TRBJ1-5, with 8 bases aligning to TRBD1. V was clipped by 5 bases and J by 10 bases; unmatched bases: 13. The CDR3 runs 15 residues.

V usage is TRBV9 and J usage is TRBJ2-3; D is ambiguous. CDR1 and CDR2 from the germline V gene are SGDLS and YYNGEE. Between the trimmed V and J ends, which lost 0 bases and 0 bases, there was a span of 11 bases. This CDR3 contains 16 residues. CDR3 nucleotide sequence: TGTGCCAGCAGCGTAGTGTCCCATCAAAGCACAGATACGCAGTATTTT. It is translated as CASSVVSHQSTDTQYF.

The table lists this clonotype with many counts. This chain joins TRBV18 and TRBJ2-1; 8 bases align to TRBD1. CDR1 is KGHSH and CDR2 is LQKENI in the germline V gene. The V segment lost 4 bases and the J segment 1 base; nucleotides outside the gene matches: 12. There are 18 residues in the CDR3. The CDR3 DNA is TGTGCCAGCTCACACAGGGGGACCGCCGGGCTTTCCTACAATGAGCAGTTCTTC. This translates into CASSHRGTAGLSYNEQFF.

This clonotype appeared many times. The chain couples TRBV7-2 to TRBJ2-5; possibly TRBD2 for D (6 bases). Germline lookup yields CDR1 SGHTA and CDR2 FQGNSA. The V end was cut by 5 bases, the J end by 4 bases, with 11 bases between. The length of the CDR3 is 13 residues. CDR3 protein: CASSPGTRETQYF. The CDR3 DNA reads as TGTGCCAGCAGCCCGGGGACTCGAGAGACCCAGTACTTC. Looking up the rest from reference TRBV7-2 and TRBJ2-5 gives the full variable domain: GAGVSQSPSNKVTEKGKDVELRCDPISGHTALYWYRQSLGQGLEFLIYFQGNSAPDKSGLPSDRFSAERTGGSVSTLTIQRTQQEDSAVYLCASSPGTRETQYFGPGTRLLVL.

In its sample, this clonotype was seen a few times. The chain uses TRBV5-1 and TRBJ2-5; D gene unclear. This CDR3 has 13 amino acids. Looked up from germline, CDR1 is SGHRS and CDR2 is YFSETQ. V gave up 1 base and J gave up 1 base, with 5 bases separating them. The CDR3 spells CASSLIPQETQYF. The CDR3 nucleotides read TGCGCCAGCAGCTTGATCCCCCAAGAGACCCAGTACTTC.

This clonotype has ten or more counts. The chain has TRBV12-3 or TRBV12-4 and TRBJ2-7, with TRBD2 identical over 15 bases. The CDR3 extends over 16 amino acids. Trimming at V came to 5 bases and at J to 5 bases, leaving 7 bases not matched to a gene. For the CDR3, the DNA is TGTGCCAGCAGTCCCGGACTAGCGGGAGGGTACAACGAGCAGTACTTC. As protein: CASSPGLAGGYNEQYF.

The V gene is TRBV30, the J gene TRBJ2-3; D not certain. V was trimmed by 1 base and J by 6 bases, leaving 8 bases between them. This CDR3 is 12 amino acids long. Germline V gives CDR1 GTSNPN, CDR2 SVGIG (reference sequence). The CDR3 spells CAWSEGLDTQYF. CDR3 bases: TGTGCCTGGAGTGAGGGCCTCGATACGCAGTATTTT.

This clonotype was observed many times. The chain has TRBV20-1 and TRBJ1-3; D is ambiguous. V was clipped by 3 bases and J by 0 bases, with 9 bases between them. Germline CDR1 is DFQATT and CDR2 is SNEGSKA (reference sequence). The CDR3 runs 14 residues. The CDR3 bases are TGCAGTGCTAGCCACGGAACCTCTGGAAACACCATATATTTT. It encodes CSASHGTSGNTIYF.